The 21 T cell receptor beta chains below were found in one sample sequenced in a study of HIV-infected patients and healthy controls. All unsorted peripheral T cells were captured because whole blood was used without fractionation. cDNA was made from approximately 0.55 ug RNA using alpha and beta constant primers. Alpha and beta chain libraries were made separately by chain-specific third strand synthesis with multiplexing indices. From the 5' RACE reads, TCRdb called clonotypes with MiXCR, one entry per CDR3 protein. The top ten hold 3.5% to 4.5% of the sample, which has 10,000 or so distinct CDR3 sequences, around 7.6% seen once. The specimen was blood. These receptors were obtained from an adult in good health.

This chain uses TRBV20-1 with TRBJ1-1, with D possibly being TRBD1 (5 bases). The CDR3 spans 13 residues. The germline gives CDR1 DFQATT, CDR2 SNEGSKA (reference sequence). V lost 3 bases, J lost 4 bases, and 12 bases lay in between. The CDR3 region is CSASTRGVTEAFF. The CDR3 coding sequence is TGCAGTGCTAGTACAAGGGGAGTCACTGAAGCTTTCTTT.

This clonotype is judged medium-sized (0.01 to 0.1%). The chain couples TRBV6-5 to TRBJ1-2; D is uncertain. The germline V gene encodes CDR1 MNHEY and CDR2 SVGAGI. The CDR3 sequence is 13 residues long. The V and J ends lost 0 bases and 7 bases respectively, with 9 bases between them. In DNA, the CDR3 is TGTGCCAGCAGTTACTCAGGAACAGCTGGCTACACCTTC. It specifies CASSYSGTAGYTF.

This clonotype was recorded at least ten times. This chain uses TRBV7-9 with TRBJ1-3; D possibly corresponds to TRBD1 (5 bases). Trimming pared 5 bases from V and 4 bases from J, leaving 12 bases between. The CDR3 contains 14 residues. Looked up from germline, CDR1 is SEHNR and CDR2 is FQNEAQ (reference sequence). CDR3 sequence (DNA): TGTGCCAGCAGCCATGGACAAGGAGGAAACACCATATATTTT. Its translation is CASSHGQGGNTIYF.

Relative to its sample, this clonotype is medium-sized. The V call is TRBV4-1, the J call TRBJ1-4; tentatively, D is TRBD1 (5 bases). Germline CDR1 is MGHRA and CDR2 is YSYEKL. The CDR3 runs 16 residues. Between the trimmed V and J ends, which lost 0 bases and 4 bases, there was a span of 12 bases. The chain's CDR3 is CASSQETGLLNEKLFF. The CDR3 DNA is TGCGCCAGCAGCCAAGAGACGGGACTGCTTAATGAAAAACTGTTTTTT.

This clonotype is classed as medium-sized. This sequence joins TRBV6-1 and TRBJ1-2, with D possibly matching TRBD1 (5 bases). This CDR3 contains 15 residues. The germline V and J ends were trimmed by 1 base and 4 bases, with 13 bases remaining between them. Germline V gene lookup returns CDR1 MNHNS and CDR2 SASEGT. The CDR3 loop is CASSEGGRSTYGYTF. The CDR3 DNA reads TGTGCCAGCAGTGAAGGGGGGAGGAGTACCTATGGCTACACCTTC.

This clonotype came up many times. DNA for the CDR3: TGTGCCAGCAGGGAAACCAGACGAGAAAAACTGTTTTTT. Translated, it gives CASRETRREKLFF. The gene calls are TRBV12-3 or TRBV12-4 and TRBJ1-4; D remains ambiguous. The CDR3 runs to 13 residues. The germline V and J ends were trimmed by 6 bases and 8 bases, with 13 bases remaining between them.

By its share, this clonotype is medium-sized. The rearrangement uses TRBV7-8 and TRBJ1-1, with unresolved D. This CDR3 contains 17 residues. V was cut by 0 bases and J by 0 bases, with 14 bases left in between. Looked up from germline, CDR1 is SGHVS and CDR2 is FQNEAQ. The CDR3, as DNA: TGTGCCAGCAGCTTAGCGGGGTTCACCGACATGAACACTGAAGCTTTCTTT. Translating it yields CASSLAGFTDMNTEAFF. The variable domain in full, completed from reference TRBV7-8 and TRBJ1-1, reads GAGVSQSPRYKVAKRGQDVALRCDPISGHVSLFWYQQALGQGPEFLTYFQNEAQLDKSGLPSDRFFAERPEGSVSTLKIQRTQQEDSAVYLCASSLAGFTDMNTEAFFGQGTRLTVV.

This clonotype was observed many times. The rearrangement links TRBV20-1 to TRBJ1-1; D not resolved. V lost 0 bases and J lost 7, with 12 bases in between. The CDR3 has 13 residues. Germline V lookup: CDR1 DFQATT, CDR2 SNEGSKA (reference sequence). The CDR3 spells CSARDGPASEAFF. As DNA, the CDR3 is TGCAGTGCTAGAGATGGGCCAGCTAGTGAAGCTTTCTTT.

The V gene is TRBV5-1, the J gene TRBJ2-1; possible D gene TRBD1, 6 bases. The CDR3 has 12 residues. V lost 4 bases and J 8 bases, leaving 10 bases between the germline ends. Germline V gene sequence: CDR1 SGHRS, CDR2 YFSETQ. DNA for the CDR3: TGCGCCAGCAGCCCAGGGGCGGATGAGCAGTTCTTC. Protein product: CASSPGADEQFF.

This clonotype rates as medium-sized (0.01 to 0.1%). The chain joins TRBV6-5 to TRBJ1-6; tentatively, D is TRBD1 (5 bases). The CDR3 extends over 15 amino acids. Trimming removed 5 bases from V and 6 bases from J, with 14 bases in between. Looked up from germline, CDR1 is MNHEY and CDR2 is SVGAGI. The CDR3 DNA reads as TGTGCCAGCAGTCACCGGGACCGGGGTAATTCACCCCTCCACTTT. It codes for CASSHRDRGNSPLHF.

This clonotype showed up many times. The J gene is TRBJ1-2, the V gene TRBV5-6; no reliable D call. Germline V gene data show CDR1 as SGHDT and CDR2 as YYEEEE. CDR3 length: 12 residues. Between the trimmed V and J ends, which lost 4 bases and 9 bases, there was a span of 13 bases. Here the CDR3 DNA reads TGTGCCAGCAGCCTAGGAAGAATGCGCTACACCTTC. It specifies CASSLGRMRYTF.

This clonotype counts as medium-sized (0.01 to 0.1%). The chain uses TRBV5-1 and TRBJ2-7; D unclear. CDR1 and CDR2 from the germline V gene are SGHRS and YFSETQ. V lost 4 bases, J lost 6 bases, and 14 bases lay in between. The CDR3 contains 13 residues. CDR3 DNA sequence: TGCGCCAGCAGCACCGCGTTAGTGGGCGAGCAGTACTTC. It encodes CASSTALVGEQYF.

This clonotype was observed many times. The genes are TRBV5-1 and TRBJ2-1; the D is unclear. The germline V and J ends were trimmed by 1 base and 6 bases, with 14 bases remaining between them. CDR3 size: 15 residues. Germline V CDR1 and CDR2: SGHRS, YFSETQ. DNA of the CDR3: TGCGCCAGCAGCTTGAGGCGACATTCTTCCAATGAGCAGTTCTTC. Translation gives CASSLRRHSSNEQFF.

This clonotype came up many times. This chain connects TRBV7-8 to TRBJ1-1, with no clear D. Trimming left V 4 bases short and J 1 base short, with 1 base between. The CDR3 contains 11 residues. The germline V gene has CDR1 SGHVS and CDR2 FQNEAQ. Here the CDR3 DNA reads TGTGCCAGCAGCTCGAACACTGAAGCTTTCTTT. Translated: CASSSNTEAFF.

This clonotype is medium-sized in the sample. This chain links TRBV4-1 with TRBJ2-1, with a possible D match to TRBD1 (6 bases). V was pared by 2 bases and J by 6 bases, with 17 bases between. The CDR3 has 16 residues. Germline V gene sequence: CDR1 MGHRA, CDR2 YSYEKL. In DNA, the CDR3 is TGCGCCAGCAGCCAAAAGGGGGTAGGGCCTAGCAATGAGCAGTTCTTC. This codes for CASSQKGVGPSNEQFF.

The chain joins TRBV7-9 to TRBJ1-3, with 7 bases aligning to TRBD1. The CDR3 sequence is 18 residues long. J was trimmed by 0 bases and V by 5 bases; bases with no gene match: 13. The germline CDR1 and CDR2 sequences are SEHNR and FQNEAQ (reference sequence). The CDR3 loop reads CASSATGATLFSGNTIYF. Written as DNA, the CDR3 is TGTGCCAGCAGCGCCACAGGGGCGACACTCTTCTCTGGAAACACCATATATTTT.

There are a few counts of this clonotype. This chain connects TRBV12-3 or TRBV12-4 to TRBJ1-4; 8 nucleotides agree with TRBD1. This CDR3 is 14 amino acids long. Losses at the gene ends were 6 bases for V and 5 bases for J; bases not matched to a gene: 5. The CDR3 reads CASSPGQGNEKLFF. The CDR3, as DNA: TGTGCCAGCAGCCCTGGACAGGGAAATGAAAAACTGTTTTTT.

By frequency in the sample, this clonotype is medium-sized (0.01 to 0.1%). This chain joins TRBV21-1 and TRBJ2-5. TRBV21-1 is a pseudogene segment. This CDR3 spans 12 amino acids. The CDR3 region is CASSRTEETQYF. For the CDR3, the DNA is TGTGCCAGCAGCAGAACAGAAGAGACCCAGTACTTC.

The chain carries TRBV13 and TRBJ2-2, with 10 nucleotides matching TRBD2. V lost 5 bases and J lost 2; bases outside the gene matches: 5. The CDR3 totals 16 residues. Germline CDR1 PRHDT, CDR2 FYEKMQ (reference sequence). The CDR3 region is CASSPLAGVNTGELFF. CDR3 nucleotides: TGTGCCAGCAGCCCCCTAGCGGGGGTAAACACCGGGGAGCTGTTTTTT.

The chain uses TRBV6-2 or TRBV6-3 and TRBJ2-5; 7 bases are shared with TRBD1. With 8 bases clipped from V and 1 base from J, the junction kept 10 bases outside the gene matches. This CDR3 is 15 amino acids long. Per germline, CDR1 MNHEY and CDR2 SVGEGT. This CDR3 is CASAGAGTAQETQYF. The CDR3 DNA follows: TGTGCCAGCGCCGGAGCCGGGACAGCCCAAGAGACCCAGTACTTC.

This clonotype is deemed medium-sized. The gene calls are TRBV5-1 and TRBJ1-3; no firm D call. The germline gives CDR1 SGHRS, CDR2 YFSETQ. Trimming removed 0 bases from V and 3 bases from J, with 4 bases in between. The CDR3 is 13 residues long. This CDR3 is CASSLDDGNTIYF. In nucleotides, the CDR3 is TGCGCCAGCAGCTTGGATGATGGAAACACCATATATTTT.